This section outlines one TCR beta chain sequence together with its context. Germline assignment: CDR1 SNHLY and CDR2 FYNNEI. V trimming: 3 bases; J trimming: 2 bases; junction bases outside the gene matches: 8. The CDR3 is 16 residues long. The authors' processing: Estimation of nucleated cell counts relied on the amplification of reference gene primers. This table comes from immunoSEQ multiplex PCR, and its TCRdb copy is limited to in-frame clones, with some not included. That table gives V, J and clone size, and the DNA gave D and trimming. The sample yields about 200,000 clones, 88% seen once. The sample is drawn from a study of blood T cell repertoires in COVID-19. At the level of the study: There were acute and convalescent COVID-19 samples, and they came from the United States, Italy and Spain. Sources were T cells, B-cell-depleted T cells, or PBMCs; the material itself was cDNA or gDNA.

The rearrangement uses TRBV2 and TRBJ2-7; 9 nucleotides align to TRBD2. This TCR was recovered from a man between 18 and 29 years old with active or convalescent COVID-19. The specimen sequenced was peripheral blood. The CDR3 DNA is TGTGCCAGCAGTGAGAGAGAATCTAGCGGGGCCTACGAGCAGTACTTC. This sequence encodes CASSERESSGAYEQYF. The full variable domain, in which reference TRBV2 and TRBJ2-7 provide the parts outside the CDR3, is EPEVTQTPSHQVTQMGQEVILRCVPISNHLYFYWYRQILGQKVEFLVSFYNNEISEKSEIFDDQFSVERPDGSNFTLKIRSTKLEDSAMYFCASSERESSGAYEQYFGPGTRLTVT.